This T cell receptor beta chain was profiled in a study of Ad26.COV2.S vaccination and SARS-CoV-2 variants. The treatment denotes: 19 received Ad26.COV2.S at low or high dose, single or two shots; 5 received placebo; per-sample allocation not given. The investigators took samples on day 63 after the first vaccine or placebo injection. This vaccine is an Ad26 vector that expresses the Wuhan-strain SARS-CoV-2 spike. The data were produced by immunoSEQ multiplex PCR, yet TCRdb's version contains in-frame clones alone and is incomplete. The sample consists of fewer than 400,000 clones, 70% to 90% of them appearing once. This TCR came from a person aged 18-60 years who received the Ad26.COV2.S COVID-19 vaccine or a placebo. This material consisted of peripheral blood, taken in a trial of Ad26.COV2.S vaccine versus placebo.

The CDR3 spells CASSSGTDEQYF. In DNA form, the CDR3 reads TGTGCCAGCAGCTCCGGGACCGACGAGCAGTACTTC. The rearrangement joins TRBV11-1 to TRBJ2-7; D tentatively reads TRBD1 or TRBD2 (5 bases each). Germline CDR1 SGHAT, CDR2 FQDESV (reference sequence). The CDR3 consists of 12 residues. Deletions cut 4 bases from V and 5 bases from J, with 9 bases between.